One sample yielded the 9 T cell receptor beta chains listed below, sequenced in a study of OX40 agonist ivuxolimab in advanced cancers. The assay was immunoSEQ multiplex PCR, and TCRdb's table has in-frame clones only and misses some. The data hold about 110,000 clones, with less than 95% observed a single time. This sample comprised CD4+ or CD8+ T cells sorted from blood, obtained in a trial of the OX40 agonist ivuxolimab. The receptors were sampled from an adult with an advanced solid tumor such as melanoma, head and neck, liver or kidney cancer.

The rearrangement uses TRBV5-1 and TRBJ2-3; 8 bases match TRBD2. This CDR3 is 16 amino acids long. CDR1 is SGHRS and CDR2 is YFSETQ in the germline V gene. V gave up 6 bases and J gave up 0 bases; unmatched junction bases: 9. The CDR3 loop is CASTFGTSGSTDTQYF. The CDR3, as DNA: TGCGCCAGCACCTTTGGTACTAGCGGAAGCACAGATACGCAGTATTTT. Combining the CDR3 with reference TRBV5-1 and TRBJ2-3 gives the whole variable domain KAGVTQTPRYLIKTRGQQVTLSCSPISGHRSVSWYQQTPGQGLQFLFEYFSETQRNKGNFPGRFSGRQFSNSRSEMNVSTLELGDSALYLCASTFGTSGSTDTQYFGPGTRLTVL.

V is TRBV29-1 and J is TRBJ2-7; 11 nucleotides line up with TRBD2. The junction had 4 bases not matched to a gene; V was cut back by 6 bases and J by 3 bases. Germline values: CDR1 SQVTM, CDR2 ANQGSEA. This CDR3 spans 13 amino acids. The CDR3 loop is CSVLAGGDYEQYF. The CDR3 DNA sequence: TGCAGCGTGCTAGCGGGAGGAGACTACGAGCAGTACTTC.

Turning to this clone: Other DNA sequences in this sample translate to the same CDR3. This chain joins TRBV15 and TRBJ1-3; the D is unclear. Germline CDR1 is LNHNV and CDR2 is YYDKDF (reference sequence). The V end was cut by 0 bases, the J end by 4 bases, with 7 bases between. The CDR3 loop spans 14 amino acids. CDR3 sequence (DNA): TGTGCCACCAGCAGAGATCGTGGCGGAAACACCATATATTTT. It encodes CATSRDRGGNTIYF.

The rearrangement uses TRBV5-6 and TRBJ2-1; no definite D call. Trimming stripped 0 bases from V and 14 bases from J, with 9 bases between. The V gene's germline CDR1 is SGHDT and CDR2 YYEEEE. The CDR3 contains 11 residues. The CDR3 is CASSLGQSEFF. CDR3 DNA: TGTGCCAGCAGCTTGGGGCAGTCCGAGTTCTTC.

The rearrangement joins TRBV5-1 to TRBJ2-3; the D gene is possibly TRBD2 (6 bases). Trimming took off 4 bases at V and 6 bases at J, with 15 bases between the two ends. There are 14 residues in the CDR3. Germline lookup yields CDR1 SGHRS and CDR2 YFSETQ. CDR3 amino acids: CASSPEGVKDTQYF. The CDR3 nucleotides read TGCGCCAGCAGCCCGGAGGGAGTGAAGGATACGCAGTATTTT.

The chain joins TRBV10-3 to TRBJ2-5; D is undetermined. CDR3 length: 11 residues. With 6 bases removed from V and 0 bases from J, the gap between germline ends came to 2 bases. Germline-derived CDR1 and CDR2 are ENHRY and SYGVKD. The CDR3 sequence is CAIRDQETQYF. The CDR3 region has the DNA TGTGCCATCAGGGACCAAGAGACCCAGTACTTC.

The V and J genes are TRBV5-1 and TRBJ2-7, with 11 bases aligning to TRBD2. CDR3 length equals 14 residues. Per the germline V gene, CDR1 is SGHRS and CDR2 is YFSETQ. The V segment lost 4 bases and the J segment 5 bases; nucleotides outside the gene matches: 5. The CDR3 DNA sequence: TGCGCCAGCAGCGAACTAGCGGGAGCCCACGAGCAGTACTTC. Encoded protein: CASSELAGAHEQYF. Complete variable domain (other parts from reference TRBV5-1 and TRBJ2-7): KAGVTQTPRYLIKTRGQQVTLSCSPISGHRSVSWYQQTPGQGLQFLFEYFSETQRNKGNFPGRFSGRQFSNSRSEMNVSTLELGDSALYLCASSELAGAHEQYFGPGTRLTVT.

J is TRBJ2-3 and V is TRBV9; TRBD2 is a possible D gene (6 bases). CDR1 is SGDLS, CDR2 YYNGEE, per germline. The V gene lost 2 bases and the J gene lost 6 bases, with 16 bases spanning the gap. The CDR3 runs 15 residues. The CDR3 DNA reads TGTGCCAGCAGCGTCGGACCCCGGGGGACGGATACGCAGTATTTT. This gives the protein CASSVGPRGTDTQYF.

This clone came up once. J is TRBJ1-4 and V is TRBV5-1, with D unclear. V lost 0 bases and J 3 bases, leaving 6 bases between the germline ends. The CDR3 loop spans 14 amino acids. Germline lookup yields CDR1 SGHRS and CDR2 YFSETQ. The CDR3 loop reads CASSLDSPNEKLFF. The CDR3 coding sequence is TGCGCCAGCAGCTTGGACAGCCCTAATGAAAAACTGTTTTTT.